The TCR beta chain described here comes from a study of T cell responses to AZD1222 COVID-19 vaccine. Clones were read by immunoSEQ multiplex PCR, and TCRdb kept only the in-frame ones, dropping some. The data hold about 90,000 clones, with roughly 85% observed a single time. A note on this clone: The target antigen is unknown.

Study-level findings and limits: Spike-specific TCR breadth and depth grew following two AZD1222 doses.

The CDR3 extends over 14 amino acids. Germline trimming cut 10 bases from V and 2 bases from J; bases unmatched to any gene: 4. Germline V gene data show CDR1 as ENHRY and CDR2 as SYGVKD. The rearrangement links TRBV10-3 to TRBJ2-2, with TRBD2 matching over 10 bases. This clonotype originated in an adult in good health. The input for sequencing was peripheral blood, taken on day 0 of AZD1222 vaccination. Written as DNA, the CDR3 is TGTGCCACCGGGACTAGCGAAAACACCGGGGAGCTGTTTTTT. Translation: CATGTSENTGELFF.